Below, 2 T cell receptor beta chains from the same sample are listed, as sequenced in a study of blood T cell repertoires in COVID-19. Profiling relied on immunoSEQ multiplex PCR, and the TCRdb table lists in-frame clones only, not all of them. The profile shows tens of thousands of clones, around 87% of them singletons. Sequenced input: peripheral blood. The receptors come from a woman aged 80 or over with COVID-19, enrolled during active disease.

The rearrangement uses TRBV5-4 and TRBJ2-7; 7 bases map to TRBD1. The CDR3 is 15 amino acids. Trimming cost V 3 bases and J 2 bases; bases outside gene matches: 8. Germline V gene data show CDR1 as SGHNT and CDR2 as YYREEE (reference sequence). CDR3 sequence reads: CASSWATGSAYEQYF. The CDR3 nucleotides are TGTGCCAGCAGCTGGGCGACAGGGTCGGCCTACGAGCAGTACTTC.

This clone has a handful of counts. The chain employs TRBV6-6 and TRBJ2-1, with D tentatively TRBD2 (5 bases). Germline V gene sequence: CDR1 MNHNY, CDR2 SVGAGI (reference sequence). The V end was cut by 6 bases, the J end by 1 base, with 13 bases between. This CDR3 spans 15 amino acids. Here the CDR3 DNA reads TGTGCCAGCAGCCTCCCCGGGGTTTCCTACAATGAGCAGTTCTTC. Translation: CASSLPGVSYNEQFF.